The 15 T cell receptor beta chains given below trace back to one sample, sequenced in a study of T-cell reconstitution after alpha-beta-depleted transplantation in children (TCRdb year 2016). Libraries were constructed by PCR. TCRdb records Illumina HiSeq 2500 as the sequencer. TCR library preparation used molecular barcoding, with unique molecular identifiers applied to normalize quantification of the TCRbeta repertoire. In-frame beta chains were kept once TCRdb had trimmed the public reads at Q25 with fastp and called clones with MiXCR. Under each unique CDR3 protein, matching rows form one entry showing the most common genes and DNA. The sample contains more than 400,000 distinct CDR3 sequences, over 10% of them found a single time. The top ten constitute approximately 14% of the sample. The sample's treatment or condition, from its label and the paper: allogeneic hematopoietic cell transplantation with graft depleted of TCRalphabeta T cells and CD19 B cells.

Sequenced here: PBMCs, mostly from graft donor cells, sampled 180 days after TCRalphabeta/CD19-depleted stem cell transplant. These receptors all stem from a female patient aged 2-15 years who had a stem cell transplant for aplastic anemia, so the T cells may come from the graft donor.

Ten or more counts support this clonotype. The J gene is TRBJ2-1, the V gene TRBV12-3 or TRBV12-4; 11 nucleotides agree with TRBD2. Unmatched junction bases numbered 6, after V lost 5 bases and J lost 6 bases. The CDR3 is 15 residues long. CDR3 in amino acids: CASSVLAGVSNEQFF. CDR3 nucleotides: TGTGCCAGCAGTGTACTAGCGGGAGTAAGCAATGAGCAGTTCTTC.

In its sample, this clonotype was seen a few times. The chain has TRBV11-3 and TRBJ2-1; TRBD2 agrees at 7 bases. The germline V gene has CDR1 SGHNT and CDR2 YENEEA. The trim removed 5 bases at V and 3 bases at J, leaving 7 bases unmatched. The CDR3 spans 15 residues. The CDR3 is CASSEGLTYYNEQFF. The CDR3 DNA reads TGTGCCAGCAGCGAGGGACTAACCTACTACAATGAGCAGTTCTTC.

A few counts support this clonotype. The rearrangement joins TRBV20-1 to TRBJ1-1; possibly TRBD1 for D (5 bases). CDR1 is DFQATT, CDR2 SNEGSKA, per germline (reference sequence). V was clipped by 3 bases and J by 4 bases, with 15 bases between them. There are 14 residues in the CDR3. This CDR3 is CSASGRALVTEAFF. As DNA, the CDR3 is TGCAGTGCTAGTGGCAGGGCCCTTGTCACTGAAGCTTTCTTT.

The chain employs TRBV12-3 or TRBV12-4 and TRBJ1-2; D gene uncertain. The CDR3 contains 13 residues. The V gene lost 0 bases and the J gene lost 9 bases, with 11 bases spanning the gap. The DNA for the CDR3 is TGTGCCAGCAGTTTAGCGTATAGGGAGAGCTACACCTTC. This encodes CASSLAYRESYTF.

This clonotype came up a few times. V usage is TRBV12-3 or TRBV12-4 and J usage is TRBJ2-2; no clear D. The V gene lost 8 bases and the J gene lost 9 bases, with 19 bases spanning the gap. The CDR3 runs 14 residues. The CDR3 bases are TGTGCCAGCCCCCGCCCGGGTTCCGCCAGGGAGCTGTTTTTT. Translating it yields CASPRPGSARELFF.

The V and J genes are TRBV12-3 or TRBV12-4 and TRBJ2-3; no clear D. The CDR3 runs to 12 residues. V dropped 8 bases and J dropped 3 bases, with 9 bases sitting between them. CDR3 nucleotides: TGTGCCAGCCGTCTTGCGACAGATACGCAGTATTTT. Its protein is CASRLATDTQYF.

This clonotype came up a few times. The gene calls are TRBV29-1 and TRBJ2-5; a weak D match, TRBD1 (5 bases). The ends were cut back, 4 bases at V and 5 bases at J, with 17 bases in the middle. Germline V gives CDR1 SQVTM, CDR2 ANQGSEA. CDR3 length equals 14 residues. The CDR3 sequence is CSVVRPSGIETQYF. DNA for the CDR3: TGCAGCGTTGTACGTCCGTCAGGGATTGAGACCCAGTACTTC.

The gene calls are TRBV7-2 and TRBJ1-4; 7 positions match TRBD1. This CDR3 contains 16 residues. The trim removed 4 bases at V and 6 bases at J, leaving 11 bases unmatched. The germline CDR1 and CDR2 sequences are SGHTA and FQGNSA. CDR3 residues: CASSSRGGGLDEKLFF. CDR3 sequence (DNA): TGTGCCAGCAGCTCCAGGGGGGGTGGGTTAGATGAAAAACTGTTTTTT.

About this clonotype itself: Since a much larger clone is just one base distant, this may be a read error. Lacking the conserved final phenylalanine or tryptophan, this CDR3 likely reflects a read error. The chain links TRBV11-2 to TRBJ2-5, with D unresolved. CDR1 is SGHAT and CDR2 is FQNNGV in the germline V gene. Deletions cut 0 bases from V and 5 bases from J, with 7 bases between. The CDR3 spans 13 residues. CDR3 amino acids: CASSLESLETQYL. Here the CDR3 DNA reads TGTGCCAGCAGCTTAGAAAGTTTGGAGACCCAGTACTTG.

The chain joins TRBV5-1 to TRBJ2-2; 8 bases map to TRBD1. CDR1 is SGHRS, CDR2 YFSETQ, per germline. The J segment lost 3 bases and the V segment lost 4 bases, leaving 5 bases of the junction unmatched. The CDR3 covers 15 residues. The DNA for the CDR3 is TGCGCCAGCAGCGTAGGGACAGGTGACACCGGGGAGCTGTTTTTT. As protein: CASSVGTGDTGELFF.

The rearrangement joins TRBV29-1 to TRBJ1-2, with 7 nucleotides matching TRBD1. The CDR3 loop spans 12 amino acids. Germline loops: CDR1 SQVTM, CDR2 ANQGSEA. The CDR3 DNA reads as TGCGGGCACAGGGGCCCGGGCTATGGCTACACCTTC. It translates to CGHRGPGYGYTF.

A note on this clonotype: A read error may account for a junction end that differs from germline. Here the CDR3 DNA reads TGTGCCAGCCCACCACCGGGTAGCTCAACTAATGAAAAACTGTTTTTT. Translated: CASPPPGSSTNEKLFF. The V call is TRBV18, the J call TRBJ1-4, with D hard to call. In germline, CDR1 is KGHSH, CDR2 LQKENI. The CDR3 totals 16 residues. The full variable domain, in which reference TRBV18 and TRBJ1-4 provide the parts outside the CDR3, is NAGVMQNPRHLVRRRGQEARLRCSPMKGHSHVYWYRQLPEEGLKFMVYLQKENIIDESGMPKERFSAEFPKEGPSILRIQQVVRGDSAAYFCASPPPGSSTNEKLFFGSGTQLSVL.

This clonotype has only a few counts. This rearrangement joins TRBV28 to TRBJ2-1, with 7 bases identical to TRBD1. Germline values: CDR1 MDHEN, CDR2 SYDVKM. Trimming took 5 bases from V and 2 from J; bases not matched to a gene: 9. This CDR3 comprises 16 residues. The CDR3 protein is CASSDPRTGTYNEQFF. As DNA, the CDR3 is TGTGCCAGCAGTGACCCTCGGACAGGCACCTACAATGAGCAGTTCTTC.

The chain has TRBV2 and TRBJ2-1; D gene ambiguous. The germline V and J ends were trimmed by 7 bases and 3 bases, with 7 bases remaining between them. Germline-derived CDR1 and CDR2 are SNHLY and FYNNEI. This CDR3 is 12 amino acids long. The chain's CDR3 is CASKANYNEQFF. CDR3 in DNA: TGTGCCAGCAAAGCTAACTACAATGAGCAGTTCTTC.

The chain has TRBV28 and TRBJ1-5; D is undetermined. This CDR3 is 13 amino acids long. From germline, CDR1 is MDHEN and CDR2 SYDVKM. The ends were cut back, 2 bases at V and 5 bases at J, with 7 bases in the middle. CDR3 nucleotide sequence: TGTGCCAGCAGTTTAACCACCCATCAGCCCCAGCATTTT. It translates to CASSLTTHQPQHF. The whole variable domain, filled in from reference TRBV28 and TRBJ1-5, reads DVKVTQSSRYLVKRTGEKVFLECVQDMDHENMFWYRQDPGLGLRLIYFSYDVKMKEKGDIPEGYSVSREKKERFSLILESASTNQTSMYLCASSLTTHQPQHFGDGTRLSIL.